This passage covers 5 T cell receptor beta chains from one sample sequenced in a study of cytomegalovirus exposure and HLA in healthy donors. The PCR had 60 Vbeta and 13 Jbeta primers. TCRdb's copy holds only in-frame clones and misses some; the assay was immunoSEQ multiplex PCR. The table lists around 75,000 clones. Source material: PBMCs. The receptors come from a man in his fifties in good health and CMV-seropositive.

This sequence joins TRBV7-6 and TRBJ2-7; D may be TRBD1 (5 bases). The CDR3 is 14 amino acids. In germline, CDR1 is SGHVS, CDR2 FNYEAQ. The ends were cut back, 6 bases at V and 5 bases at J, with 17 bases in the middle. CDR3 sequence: CASSPRTNGDEQYF. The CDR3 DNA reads TGTGCCAGCAGTCCCCGGACAAACGGCGACGAGCAGTACTTC.

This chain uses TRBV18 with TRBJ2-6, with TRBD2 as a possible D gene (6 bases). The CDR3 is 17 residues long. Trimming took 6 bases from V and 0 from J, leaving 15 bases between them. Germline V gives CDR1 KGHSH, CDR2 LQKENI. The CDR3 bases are TGTGCCAGCTCGGGGACGGGGGATCTCTCTGGGGCCAACGTCCTGACTTTC. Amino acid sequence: CASSGTGDLSGANVLTF.

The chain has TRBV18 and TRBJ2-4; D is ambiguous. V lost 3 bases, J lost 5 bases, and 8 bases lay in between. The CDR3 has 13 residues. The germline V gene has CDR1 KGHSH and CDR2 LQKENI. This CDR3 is CASSPSRENIQYF. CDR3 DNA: TGTGCCAGCTCACCGTCTCGGGAAAACATTCAGTACTTC.

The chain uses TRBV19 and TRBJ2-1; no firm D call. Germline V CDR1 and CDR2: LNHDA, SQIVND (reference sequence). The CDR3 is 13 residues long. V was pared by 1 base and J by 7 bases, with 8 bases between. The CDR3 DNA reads TGTGCCAGTAGTATAGGTCCCAGTAATGAGCAGTTCTTC. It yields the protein CASSIGPSNEQFF. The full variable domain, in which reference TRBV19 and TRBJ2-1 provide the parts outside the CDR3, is DGGITQSPKYLFRKEGQNVTLSCEQNLNHDAMYWYRQDPGQGLRLIYYSQIVNDFQKGDIAEGYSVSREKKESFPLTVTSAQKNPTAFYLCASSIGPSNEQFFGPGTRLTVL.

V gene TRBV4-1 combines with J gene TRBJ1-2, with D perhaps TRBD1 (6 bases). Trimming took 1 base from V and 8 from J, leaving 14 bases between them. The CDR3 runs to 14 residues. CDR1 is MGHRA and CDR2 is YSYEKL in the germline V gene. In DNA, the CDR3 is TGCGCCAGCAGCCAAGTGCAGGGGACCATGGGCTACACCTTC. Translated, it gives CASSQVQGTMGYTF.